This is a list of T cell receptor beta chains from one sample in a study of shared clonotypes between healthy human individuals. The method was immunoSEQ multiplex PCR; TCRdb's version includes in-frame clones alone and lacks a portion of them. The repertoire holds 2 million to 2.5 million clones, 95% seen once, with 0.1% to 0.15% in the top ten. The sample consisted of naive CD4+ T cells sorted from blood. These receptors were taken from a young man in good health. Both conserved end residues are part of each CDR3. A D gene is named only where the DNA matches it firmly. Part of the rows lack a size; the others show once, few, many or a class for expanded clones.

abundance	d_gene	v_gene	j_gene	CDR3aa	CDR3nt
.	.	TRBV10-1	TRBJ2-1	CASSTAYNEQFF	TGCGCCAGCAGTACAGCCTACAATGAGCAGTTCTTC
once	.	TRBV7-9	TRBJ2-5	CASSLLGTQYF	TGTGCCAGCAGCTTGTTGGGGACCCAGTACTTC
.	TRBD2	TRBV2	TRBJ2-7	CASRAGTSAYEQYF	TGTGCCAGCAGAGCCGGGACTAGCGCCTACGAGCAGTACTTC
once	.	TRBV28	TRBJ1-2	CASSASGTSYGYTF	TGTGCCAGCAGTGCATCCGGGACAAGCTATGGCTACACCTTC
.	.	TRBV18	TRBJ1-3	CASSPLAADTIYF	TGTGCCAGCTCACCGCTTGCGGCAGACACCATATATTTT
.	.	TRBV28	TRBJ2-6	CASSSGANVLTF	TGTGCCAGTAGCTCTGGGGCCAACGTCCTGACTTTC
.	TRBD1	TRBV7-9	TRBJ1-2	CASSLNRGPLYGYTF	TGTGCCAGCAGCTTAAACAGGGGTCCCCTTTATGGCTACACCTTC
.	.	TRBV6-1	TRBJ1-6	CASSAPGGKYNSPLHF	TGTGCCAGCAGTGCGCCCGGCGGGAAATATAATTCACCCCTCCACTTT
.	TRBD1	TRBV5-1	TRBJ1-3	CASSLGDRPSGNTIYF	TGCGCCAGCAGCTTAGGGGACAGGCCCTCTGGAAACACCATATATTTT
.	.	TRBV6-1	TRBJ2-3	CASSDRVSTDTQYF	TGTGCCAGCAGTGACAGGGTTAGCACAGATACGCAGTATTTT
.	.	TRBV29-1	TRBJ2-7	CSTRKGGSYEQYF	TGCAGCACTCGTAAGGGGGGCTCCTACGAGCAGTACTTC
.	.	TRBV4-1	TRBJ1-5	CASSSLGGADNQPQHF	TGCGCCAGCAGCTCCCTAGGGGGGGCCGACAATCAGCCCCAGCATTTT
.	TRBD2	TRBV5-1	TRBJ2-2	CASSVRLAEYTGELFF	TGCGCCAGCAGTGTAAGACTAGCGGAGTACACCGGGGAGCTGTTTTTT
once	.	TRBV19	TRBJ2-2	CASSIEPANTGELFF	TGTGCCAGTAGTATTGAGCCCGCGAACACCGGGGAGCTGTTTTTT
.	TRBD1	TRBV18	TRBJ2-1	CATLGQGNYNEQFF	TGTGCCACTCTGGGACAGGGCAACTACAATGAGCAGTTCTTC
once	TRBD2	TRBV30	TRBJ2-1	CAWTRLAAYNEQFF	TGTGCCTGGACAAGGCTAGCGGCTTACAATGAGCAGTTCTTC
.	.	TRBV2	TRBJ1-4	CASIEGPARSNEKLFF	TGTGCCAGCATCGAGGGTCCTGCCCGGAGTAATGAAAAACTGTTTTTT
.	TRBD2	TRBV5-1	TRBJ2-3	CASTWGGVTDTQYF	TGCGCCAGCACCTGGGGGGGTGTCACAGATACGCAGTATTTT
.	TRBD1	TRBV9	TRBJ2-3	CASSAGTGGNGDTQYF	TGTGCCAGCAGCGCGGGGACAGGGGGCAATGGGGATACGCAGTATTTT
.	.	TRBV6-4	TRBJ2-7	CASSGPPLYEQYF	TGTGCCAGCAGTGGCCCCCCCCTCTACGAGCAGTACTTC
few	TRBD1	TRBV19	TRBJ1-6	CAIPGTGGFQSPLHF	TGTGCCATACCGGGGACAGGGGGTTTTCAGTCACCCCTCCACTTT
.	.	TRBV5-3	TRBJ1-6	CARSLSSYNSPLHF	TGTGCCAGAAGCTTGAGTTCCTATAATTCACCCCTCCACTTT